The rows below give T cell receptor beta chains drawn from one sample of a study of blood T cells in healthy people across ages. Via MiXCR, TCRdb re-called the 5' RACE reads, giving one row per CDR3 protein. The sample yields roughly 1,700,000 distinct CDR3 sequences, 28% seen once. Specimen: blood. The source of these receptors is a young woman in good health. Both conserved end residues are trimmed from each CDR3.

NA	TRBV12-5	ASGLLSAYGETQY
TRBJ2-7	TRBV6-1	ASSEVDSGGRALEQY
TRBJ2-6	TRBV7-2	ASSPRAPSSGANVLT
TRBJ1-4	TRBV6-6	ASSYAGTQGEYGKLF
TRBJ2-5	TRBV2	ASSVEKLETQY
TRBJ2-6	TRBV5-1	ASSLKLPGANVRT
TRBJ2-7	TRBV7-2	ASSSRTSGAHGQY
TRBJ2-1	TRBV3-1	ASSQWGGQVDNERF
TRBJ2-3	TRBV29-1	SVPLAGGSTDTQY
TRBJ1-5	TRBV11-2	ASSLILGIRQPQH
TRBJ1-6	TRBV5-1	ASSMEDRVRSPLH
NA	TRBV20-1	SARDQPGGLYEQY
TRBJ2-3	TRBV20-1	SASDRGHTDTQY
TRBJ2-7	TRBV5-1	ASSSGIGGTYEQY
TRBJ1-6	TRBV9	ASSVGGRYNSPLH
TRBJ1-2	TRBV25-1	ASSELSGGHGYT
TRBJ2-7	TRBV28	ASSLGFGYEQY
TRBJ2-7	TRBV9	ASSAAGSYEQY
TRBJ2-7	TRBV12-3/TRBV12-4	ASRGGGRDYEQY
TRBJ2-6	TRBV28	ATLPGGNSGANVLT
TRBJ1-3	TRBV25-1	ASRPAGGYSGNTIY
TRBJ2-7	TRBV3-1	ASSQGIADEQY
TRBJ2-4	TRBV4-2	ASRGTLAKNIQY
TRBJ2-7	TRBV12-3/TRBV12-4	ASSPQGTLANEQY
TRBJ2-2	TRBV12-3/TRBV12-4	ASRELTGPGELF
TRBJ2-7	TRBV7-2	ASSSALAGGLEQY
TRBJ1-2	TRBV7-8	ASSLDDSNYGYT
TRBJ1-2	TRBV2	ASSEKGMAGYT
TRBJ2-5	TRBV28	ASSSSTKGIQETQY
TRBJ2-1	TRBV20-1	SAGRQEPSYNEQF
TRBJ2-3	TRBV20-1	SASGPPRPDTQY
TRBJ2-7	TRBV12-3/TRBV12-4	ASSLTGYEQY
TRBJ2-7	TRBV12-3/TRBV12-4	ASSRSYGTGGLEQY
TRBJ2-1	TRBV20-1	SAESGTTRQGWDGQF
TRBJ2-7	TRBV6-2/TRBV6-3	TSEDVGTGPYEQY
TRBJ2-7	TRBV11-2	ASSLDLANEQY
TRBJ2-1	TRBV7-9	ASSLGGPTNPIYNEQF
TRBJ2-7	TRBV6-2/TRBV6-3	ASRPGTSGFYEQY
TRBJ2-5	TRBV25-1	ASSEFTPGTGAVETQY
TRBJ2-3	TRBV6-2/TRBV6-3	ASSPIPRTGTYTQY
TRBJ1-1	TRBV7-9	ASSLGSEGTEAF
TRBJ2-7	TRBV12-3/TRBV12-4	ASSLGGEGEQY
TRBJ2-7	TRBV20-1	SARGTATAEQY
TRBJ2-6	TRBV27	ASRPFGQVVGANVLT
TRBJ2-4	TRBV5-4	ASSRKGGAKNIQY
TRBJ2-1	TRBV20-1	SAPHDGSETQF
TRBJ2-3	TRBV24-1	ATSDARDRGRSDTQY
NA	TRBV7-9	ASSLSNSQGTQY